Below are 8 T cell receptor beta chains sequenced from a single sample in a study of T cells in localized non-small cell lung cancer (dated by TCRdb to 2020 to 2022). Library construction relied on the immunoSEQ multiplex PCR assay. TCRdb obtained this table from immuneACCESS and retained in-frame rearrangements with V and J assigned. These tables miss some clones; where compared with another copy, unresolved V genes account for less than half of the shortfall, and the remainder is unexplained. This sample holds over 2,000 clones; 20% to 25% were observed only once. The top ten clones comprise 10% to 15% of the sample. The input for sequencing was lung tumor tissue, taken before any cancer treatment. The receptors shown here come from a woman aged 35-70 years with stage II squamous cell lung carcinoma.

J is TRBJ1-4 and V is TRBV9, with D tentatively TRBD1 (5 bases). The germline V gene has CDR1 SGDLS and CDR2 YYNGEE. The V end was cut by 5 bases, the J end by 0 bases, with 14 bases between. The CDR3 is 16 amino acids. The CDR3 here is CASSEGLGPTNEKLFF. The CDR3 DNA reads as TGTGCCAGCAGTGAGGGTTTGGGGCCAACTAATGAAAAACTGTTTTTT.

DNA of the CDR3: TGTGCCAGCTCCCCTACGACAGGACTTGGCGCTGAAGCTTTCTTT. It codes for CASSPTTGLGAEAFF. V is TRBV18 and J is TRBJ1-1, with a possible D match to TRBD1 (6 bases). This CDR3 contains 15 residues. The germline V gene encodes CDR1 KGHSH and CDR2 LQKENI. Trimming stripped 6 bases from V and 6 bases from J, with 20 bases between. Together with reference TRBV18 and TRBJ1-1, the CDR3 gives the full variable domain: NAGVMQNPRHLVRRRGQEARLRCSPMKGHSHVYWYRQLPEEGLKFMVYLQKENIIDESGMPKERFSAEFPKEGPSILRIQQVVRGDSAAYFCASSPTTGLGAEAFFGQGTRLTVV.

J is TRBJ1-1 and V is TRBV10-3; a weak D match, TRBD1 (5 bases). CDR3 length: 13 amino acids. The germline V and J ends were trimmed by 10 bases and 4 bases, with 16 bases remaining between them. Germline CDR1 and CDR2: ENHRY and SYGVKD. The CDR3 DNA sequence: TGTGCCAGCCGGGCAGGGTGGGGCACTGAAGCTTTCTTT. Protein: CASRAGWGTEAFF.

The chain recombines TRBV6-8 with TRBJ2-1; TRBD1 matches 8 bases. The CDR3 contains 15 residues. Trimming took 6 bases from V and 4 from J; bases not matched to a gene: 8. CDR1 and CDR2 from the germline V gene are MNHGY and SAAAGT. The CDR3 DNA follows: TGTGCCAGCAGACCCGGGACAGGAGTATACAATGAGCAGTTCTTC. Protein sequence: CASRPGTGVYNEQFF.

The V gene is TRBV5-1, the J gene TRBJ1-1, with a tentative D call TRBD1 (6 bases). Germline assignment: CDR1 SGHRS and CDR2 YFSETQ. The CDR3 contains 14 residues. V lost 8 bases to trimming and J lost 1 base, with 15 bases between them. CDR3 sequence: CASTWGGQNTEAFF. CDR3 sequence (DNA): TGCGCCAGTACTTGGGGGGGACAGAACACTGAAGCTTTCTTT.

The chain has TRBV6-8 and TRBJ1-4, with 12 positions matching TRBD1. The CDR3 is made up of 15 amino acids. Germline lookup yields CDR1 MNHGY and CDR2 SAAAGT. Germline trimming cut 7 bases from V and 5 bases from J; bases unmatched to any gene: 5. Written as DNA, the CDR3 is TGTGCCAGCACCGGGACAGGGGGCGCGAATGAAAAACTGTTTTTT. Protein: CASTGTGGANEKLFF.

This rearrangement joins TRBV29-1 to TRBJ1-3; no clear D gene. CDR1 is SQVTM, CDR2 ANQGSEA, per germline. CDR3 length equals 14 residues. Trimming took off 6 bases at V and 0 bases at J, with 12 bases between the two ends. This CDR3 reads CSVLPTDSGNTIYF. The CDR3 nucleotides are TGCAGCGTCCTCCCGACTGACTCTGGAAACACCATATATTTT.

This clone was seen only a few times. The rearrangement joins TRBV19 to TRBJ1-1; a possible D gene is TRBD1 (6 bases). Between the trimmed V and J ends, which lost 8 bases and 3 bases, there was a span of 13 bases. The CDR3 is 13 residues long. Germline V gene sequence: CDR1 LNHDA, CDR2 SQIVND (reference sequence). CDR3 in amino acids: CASGWTEDTEAFF. In nucleotides, the CDR3 is TGTGCCAGTGGGTGGACAGAAGACACTGAAGCTTTCTTT.